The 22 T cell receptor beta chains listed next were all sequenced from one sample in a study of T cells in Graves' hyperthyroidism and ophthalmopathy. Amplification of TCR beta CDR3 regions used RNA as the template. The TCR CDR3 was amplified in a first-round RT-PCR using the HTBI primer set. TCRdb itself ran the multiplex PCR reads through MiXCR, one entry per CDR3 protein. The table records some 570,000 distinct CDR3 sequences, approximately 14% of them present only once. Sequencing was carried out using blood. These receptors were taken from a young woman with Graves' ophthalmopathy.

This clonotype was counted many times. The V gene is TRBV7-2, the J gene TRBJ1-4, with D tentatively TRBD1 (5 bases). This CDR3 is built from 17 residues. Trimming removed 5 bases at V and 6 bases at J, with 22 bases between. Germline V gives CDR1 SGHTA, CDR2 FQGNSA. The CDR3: CASSPPPYRDGDEKLFF. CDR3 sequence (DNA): TGTGCCAGCAGCCCACCCCCATATAGGGACGGGGATGAAAAACTGTTTTTT.

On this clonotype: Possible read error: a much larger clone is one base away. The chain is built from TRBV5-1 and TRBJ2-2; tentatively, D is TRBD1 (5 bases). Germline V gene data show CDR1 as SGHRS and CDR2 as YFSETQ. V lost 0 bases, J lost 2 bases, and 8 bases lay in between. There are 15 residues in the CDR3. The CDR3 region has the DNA TGCGCCAGCAGCTTGGATGGACACAACACCGGGGAGCTGTTTTTT. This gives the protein CASSLDGHNTGELFF.

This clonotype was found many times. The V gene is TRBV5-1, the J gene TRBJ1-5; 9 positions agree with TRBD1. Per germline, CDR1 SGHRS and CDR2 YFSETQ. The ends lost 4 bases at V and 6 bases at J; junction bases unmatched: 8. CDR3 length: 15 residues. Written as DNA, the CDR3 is TGCGCCAGCAGCCTGGGACAGGGTGAGGTTCAGCCCCAGCATTTT. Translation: CASSLGQGEVQPQHF.

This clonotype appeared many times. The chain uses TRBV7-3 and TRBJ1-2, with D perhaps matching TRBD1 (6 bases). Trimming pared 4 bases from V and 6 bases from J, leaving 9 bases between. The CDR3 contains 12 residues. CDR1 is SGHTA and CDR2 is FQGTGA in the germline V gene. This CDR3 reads CASSSGQNGYTF. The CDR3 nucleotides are TGTGCCAGCAGCTCCGGACAGAATGGCTACACCTTC.

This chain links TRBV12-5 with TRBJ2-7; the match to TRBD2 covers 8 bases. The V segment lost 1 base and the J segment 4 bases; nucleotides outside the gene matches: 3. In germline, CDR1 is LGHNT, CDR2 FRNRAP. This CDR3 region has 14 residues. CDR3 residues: CASGLGTSFYEQYF. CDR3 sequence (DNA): TGTGCTAGTGGTTTGGGGACTAGCTTTTACGAGCAGTACTTC. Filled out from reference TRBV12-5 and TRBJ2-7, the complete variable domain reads DARVTQTPRHKVTEMGQEVTMRCQPILGHNTVFWYRQTMMQGLELLAYFRNRAPLDDSGMPKDRFSAEMPDATLATLKIQPSEPRDSAVYFCASGLGTSFYEQYFGPGTRLTVT.

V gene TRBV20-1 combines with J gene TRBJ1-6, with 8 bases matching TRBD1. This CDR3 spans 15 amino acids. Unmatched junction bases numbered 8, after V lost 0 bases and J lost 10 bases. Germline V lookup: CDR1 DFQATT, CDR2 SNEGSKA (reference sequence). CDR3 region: CSARDPGTGPSPLHF. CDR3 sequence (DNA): TGCAGTGCTAGAGACCCCGGGACAGGCCCATCACCCCTCCACTTT.

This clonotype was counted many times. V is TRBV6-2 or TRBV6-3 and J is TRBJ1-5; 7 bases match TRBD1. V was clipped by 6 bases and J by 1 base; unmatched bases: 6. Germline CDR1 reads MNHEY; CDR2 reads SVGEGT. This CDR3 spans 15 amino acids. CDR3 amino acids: CASSSDRLSNQPQHF. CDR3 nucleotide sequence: TGTGCCAGCAGCTCGGACAGGCTCAGCAATCAGCCCCAGCATTTT.

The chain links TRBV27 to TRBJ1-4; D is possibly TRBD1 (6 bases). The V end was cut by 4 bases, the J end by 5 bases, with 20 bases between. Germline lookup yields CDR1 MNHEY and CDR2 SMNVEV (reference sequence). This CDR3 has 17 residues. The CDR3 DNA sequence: TGTGCCAGCAGTTCCAGCCGGGGGGGGCACCTAAATGAAAAACTGTTTTTT. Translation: CASSSSRGGHLNEKLFF. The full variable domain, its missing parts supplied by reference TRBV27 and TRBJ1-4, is EAQVTQNPRYLITVTGKKLTVTCSQNMNHEYMSWYRQDPGLGLRQIYYSMNVEVTDKGDVPEGYKVSRKEKRNFPLILESPSPNQTSLYFCASSSSRGGHLNEKLFFGSGTQLSVL.

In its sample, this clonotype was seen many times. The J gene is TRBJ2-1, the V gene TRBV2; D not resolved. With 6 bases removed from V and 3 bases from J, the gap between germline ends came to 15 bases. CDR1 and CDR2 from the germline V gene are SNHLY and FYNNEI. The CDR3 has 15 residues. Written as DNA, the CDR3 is TGTGCCAGCAGACAACGAGACGAAAGCTACAATGAGCAGTTCTTC. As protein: CASRQRDESYNEQFF.

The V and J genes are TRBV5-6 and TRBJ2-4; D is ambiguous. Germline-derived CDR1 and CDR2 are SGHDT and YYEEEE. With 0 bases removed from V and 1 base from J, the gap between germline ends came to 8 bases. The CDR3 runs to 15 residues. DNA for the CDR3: TGTGCCAGCAGCTTGGCCCCACGGGCCAAAAACATTCAGTACTTC. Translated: CASSLAPRAKNIQYF. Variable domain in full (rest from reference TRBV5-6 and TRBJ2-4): DAGVTQSPTHLIKTRGQQVTLRCSPKSGHDTVSWYQQALGQGPQFIFQYYEEEERQRGNFPDRFSGHQFPNYSSELNVNALLLGDSALYLCASSLAPRAKNIQYFGAGTRLSVL.

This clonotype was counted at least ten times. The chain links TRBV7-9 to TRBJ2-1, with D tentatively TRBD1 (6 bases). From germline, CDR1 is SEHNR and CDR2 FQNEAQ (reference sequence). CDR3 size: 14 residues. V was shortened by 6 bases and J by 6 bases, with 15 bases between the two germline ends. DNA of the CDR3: TGTGCCAGCAGATGGACAGCGACGATCAATGAGCAGTTCTTC. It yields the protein CASRWTATINEQFF.

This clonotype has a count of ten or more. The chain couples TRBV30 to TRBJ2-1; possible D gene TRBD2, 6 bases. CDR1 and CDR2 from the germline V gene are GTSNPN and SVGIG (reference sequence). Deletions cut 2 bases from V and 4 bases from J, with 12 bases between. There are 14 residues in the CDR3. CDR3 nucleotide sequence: TGTGCCTGGAGTAAGGGACTTCCGTACAATGAGCAGTTCTTC. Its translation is CAWSKGLPYNEQFF.

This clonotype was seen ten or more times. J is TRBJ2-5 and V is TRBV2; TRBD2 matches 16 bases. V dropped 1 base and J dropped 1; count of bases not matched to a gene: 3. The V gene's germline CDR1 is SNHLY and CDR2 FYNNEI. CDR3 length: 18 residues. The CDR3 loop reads CASSEGGLAGGVQETQYF. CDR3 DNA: TGTGCCAGCAGTGAAGGGGGACTAGCGGGAGGGGTCCAAGAGACCCAGTACTTC. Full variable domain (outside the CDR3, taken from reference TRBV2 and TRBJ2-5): EPEVTQTPSHQVTQMGQEVILRCVPISNHLYFYWYRQILGQKVEFLVSFYNNEISEKSEIFDDQFSVERPDGSNFTLKIRSTKLEDSAMYFCASSEGGLAGGVQETQYFGPGTRLLVL.

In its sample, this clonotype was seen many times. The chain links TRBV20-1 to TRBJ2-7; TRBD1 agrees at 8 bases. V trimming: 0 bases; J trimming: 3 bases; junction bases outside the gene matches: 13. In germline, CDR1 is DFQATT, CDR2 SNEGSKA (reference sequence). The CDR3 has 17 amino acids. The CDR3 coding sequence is TGCAGTGCTAGAGATCTCTCGGACAGGGCCACCTTCTACGAGCAGTACTTC. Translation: CSARDLSDRATFYEQYF.

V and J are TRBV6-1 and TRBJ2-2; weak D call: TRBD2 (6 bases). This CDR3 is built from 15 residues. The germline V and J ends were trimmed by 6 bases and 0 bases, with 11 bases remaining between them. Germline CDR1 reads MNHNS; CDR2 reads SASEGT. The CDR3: CASRRLVSNTGELFF. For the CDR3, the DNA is TGTGCCAGCAGGCGACTAGTATCGAACACCGGGGAGCTGTTTTTT.

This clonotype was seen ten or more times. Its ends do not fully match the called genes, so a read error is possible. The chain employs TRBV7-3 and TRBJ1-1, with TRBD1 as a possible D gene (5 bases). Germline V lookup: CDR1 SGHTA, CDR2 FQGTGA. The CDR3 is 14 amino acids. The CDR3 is CASSFGTENTEAFF. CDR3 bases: TGCGCCAGCAGCTTCGGGACCGAGAACACTGAAGCTTTCTTT.

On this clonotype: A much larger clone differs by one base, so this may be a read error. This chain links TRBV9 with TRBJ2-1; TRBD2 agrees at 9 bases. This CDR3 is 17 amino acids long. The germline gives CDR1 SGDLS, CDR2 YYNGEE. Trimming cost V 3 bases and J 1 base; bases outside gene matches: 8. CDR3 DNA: TGTGCCAGCAGCGGGCTAGCGGGAAAGGGGTCCTACAATGAGCAGTTCTTC. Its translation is CASSGLAGKGSYNEQFF.

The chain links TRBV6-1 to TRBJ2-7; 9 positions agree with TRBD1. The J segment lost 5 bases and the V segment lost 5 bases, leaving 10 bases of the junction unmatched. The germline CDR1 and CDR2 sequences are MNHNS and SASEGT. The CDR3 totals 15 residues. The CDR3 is CASSSTGQGVHEQYF. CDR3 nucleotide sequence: TGTGCCAGCAGTTCCACGGGACAGGGTGTACACGAGCAGTACTTC.

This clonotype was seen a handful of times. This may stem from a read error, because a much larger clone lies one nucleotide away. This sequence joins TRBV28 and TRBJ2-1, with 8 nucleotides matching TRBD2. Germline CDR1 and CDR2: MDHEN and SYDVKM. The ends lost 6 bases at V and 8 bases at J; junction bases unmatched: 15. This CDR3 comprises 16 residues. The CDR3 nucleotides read TGTGCCAGCAGCCCACGGACTAGCTGGGTTCCGGATGAGCAGTTCTTC. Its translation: CASSPRTSWVPDEQFF.

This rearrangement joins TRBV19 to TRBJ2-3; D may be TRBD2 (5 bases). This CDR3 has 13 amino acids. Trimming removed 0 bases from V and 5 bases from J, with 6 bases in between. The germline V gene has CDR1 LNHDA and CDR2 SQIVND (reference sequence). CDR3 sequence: CASSIDSGDTQYF. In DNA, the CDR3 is TGTGCCAGTAGTATAGACAGCGGAGATACGCAGTATTTT.

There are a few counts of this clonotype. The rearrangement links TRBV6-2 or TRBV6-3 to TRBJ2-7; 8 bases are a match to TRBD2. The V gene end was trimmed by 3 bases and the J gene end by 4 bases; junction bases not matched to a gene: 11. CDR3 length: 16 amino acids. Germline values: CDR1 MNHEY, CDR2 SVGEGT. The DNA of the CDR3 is TGTGCCAGCAGTTATTTAAGACGGGAGGGCCTATACGAGCAGTACTTC. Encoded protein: CASSYLRREGLYEQYF.

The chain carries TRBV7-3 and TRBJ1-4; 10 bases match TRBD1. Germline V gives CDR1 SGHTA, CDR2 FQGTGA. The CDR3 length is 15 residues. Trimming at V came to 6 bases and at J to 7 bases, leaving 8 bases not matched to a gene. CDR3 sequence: CASSDWTGGGEKLFF. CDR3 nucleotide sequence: TGTGCCAGCAGTGATTGGACAGGGGGAGGTGAAAAACTGTTTTTT.